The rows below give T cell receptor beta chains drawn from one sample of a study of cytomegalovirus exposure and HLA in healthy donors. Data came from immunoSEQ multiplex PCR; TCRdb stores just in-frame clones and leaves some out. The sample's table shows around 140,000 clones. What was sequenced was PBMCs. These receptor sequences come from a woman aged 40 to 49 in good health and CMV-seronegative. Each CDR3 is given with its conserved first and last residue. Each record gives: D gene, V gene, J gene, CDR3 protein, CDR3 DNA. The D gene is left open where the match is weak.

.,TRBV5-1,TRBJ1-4,CASGRGLTPVANEKLFF,TGCGCCAGCGGAAGAGGGCTTACCCCCGTGGCTAATGAAAAACTGTTTTTT
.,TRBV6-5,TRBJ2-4,CASSYSPEVTQYF,TGTGCCAGCAGTTACTCTCCAGAGGTAACTCAGTACTTC
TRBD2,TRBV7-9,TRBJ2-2,CASSRERGVNTGELFF,TGTGCCAGCAGCCGAGAGCGGGGGGTTAACACCGGGGAGCTGTTTTTT
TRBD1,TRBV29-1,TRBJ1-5,CSVAGQRNQPQHF,TGCAGCGTCGCGGGACAGCGAAATCAGCCCCAGCATTTT
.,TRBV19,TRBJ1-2,CASSIIGQLGGYTF,TGTGCCAGTAGTATAATTGGACAGTTAGGTGGCTACACCTTC
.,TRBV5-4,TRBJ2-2,CASSLQDYTGELFF,TGTGCCAGCAGCTTACAGGATTACACCGGGGAGCTGTTTTTT
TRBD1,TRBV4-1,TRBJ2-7,CASSQLGDRVHEQYF,TGCGCCAGCAGCCAACTCGGTGACAGGGTCCACGAGCAGTACTTC
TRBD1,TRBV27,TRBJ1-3,CASSRTGVGGNTIYF,TGTGCCAGCAGTCGGACAGGCGTAGGTGGAAACACCATATATTTT
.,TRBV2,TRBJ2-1,CASSAANEQFF,TGTGCCAGCAGTGCCGCGAATGAGCAGTTCTTC
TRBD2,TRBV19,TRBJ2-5,CASTTSGQETQYF,TGTGCCAGTACTACTAGCGGACAAGAGACCCAGTACTTC
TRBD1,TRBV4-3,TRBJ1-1,CASSPAGGRGTEAFF,TGCGCCAGCAGCCCTGCAGGGGGCCGGGGCACTGAAGCTTTCTTT
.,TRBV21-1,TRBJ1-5,CASSPRGGVNNQPQHF,TGTGCCAGCAGCCCCCGAGGAGGGGTCAACAATCAGCCCCAGCATTTT
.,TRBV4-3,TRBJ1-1,CASSQVRGITEAFF,TGCGCCAGCAGCCAAGTTCGGGGGATCACTGAAGCTTTCTTT
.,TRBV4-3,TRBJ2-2,CASSQDKDRNTGELFF,TGCGCCAGCAGCCAAGATAAGGACAGGAACACCGGGGAGCTGTTTTTT
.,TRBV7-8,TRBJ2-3,CASSLRQVSADTQYF,TGTGCCAGCAGCCTCAGACAGGTTAGCGCAGATACGCAGTATTTT
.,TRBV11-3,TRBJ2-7,CASSSSRRGEQYF,TGTGCCAGCAGCTCCAGTCGGCGGGGCGAGCAGTACTTC
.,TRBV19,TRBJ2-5,CASSESGEETQYF,TGTGCCAGTAGTGAGTCGGGGGAAGAGACCCAGTACTTC
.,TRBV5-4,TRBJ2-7,CASSPRGGSYEQYF,TGTGCCAGCAGCCCCAGGGGCGGATCCTACGAGCAGTACTTC
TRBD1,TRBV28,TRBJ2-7,CASSRQGARTYEQYF,TGTGCCAGCAGCCGACAGGGGGCGAGGACCTACGAGCAGTACTTC
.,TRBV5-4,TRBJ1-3,CAGGGFSGNTIYF,TGTGCCGGGGGGGGATTCTCTGGAAACACCATATATTTT
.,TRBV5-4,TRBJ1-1,CASSGGARPQTEAFF,TGTGCCAGCAGCGGGGGGGCGAGACCGCAAACAGAAGCTTTCTTT
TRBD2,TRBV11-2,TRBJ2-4,CASSPLAGGPRGNIQYF,TGTGCCAGCAGCCCACTGGCGGGGGGGCCGCGTGGGAACATTCAGTACTTC
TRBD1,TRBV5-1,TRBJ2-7,CASSADRVGQYF,TGCGCCAGCAGCGCTGACAGGGTCGGGCAGTACTTC
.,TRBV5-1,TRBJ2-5,CASSLGTAKETQYF,TGCGCCAGCAGCTTGGGGACAGCAAAAGAGACCCAGTACTTC
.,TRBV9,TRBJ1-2,CASTEGGQYGYTF,TGTGCCAGCACCGAGGGGGGGCAATATGGCTACACCTTC
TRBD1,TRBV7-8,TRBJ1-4,CASTSALTGDNEKLFF,TGTGCCAGCACCTCTGCCCTCACAGGGGACAATGAAAAACTGTTTTTT
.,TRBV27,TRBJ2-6,CASSSRTVRSGANVLTF,TGTGCCAGCAGTTCCCGGACTGTGAGGTCTGGGGCCAACGTCCTGACTTTC
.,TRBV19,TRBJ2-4,CASSIDLRGAKNIQYF,TGTGCCAGTAGTATAGATCTCAGAGGGGCCAAAAACATTCAGTACTTC
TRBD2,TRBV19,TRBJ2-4,CASTYSGGAENIQYF,TGTGCCAGTACCTATAGCGGGGGGGCCGAAAACATTCAGTACTTC
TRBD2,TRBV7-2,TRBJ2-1,CASSSRLAGGGNEQFF,TGTGCCAGCAGCTCCAGACTAGCGGGGGGCGGCAATGAGCAGTTCTTC
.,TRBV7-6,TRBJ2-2,CASSSRDIHTGELFF,TGTGCCAGCAGCTCCCGGGACATTCACACCGGGGAGCTGTTTTTT